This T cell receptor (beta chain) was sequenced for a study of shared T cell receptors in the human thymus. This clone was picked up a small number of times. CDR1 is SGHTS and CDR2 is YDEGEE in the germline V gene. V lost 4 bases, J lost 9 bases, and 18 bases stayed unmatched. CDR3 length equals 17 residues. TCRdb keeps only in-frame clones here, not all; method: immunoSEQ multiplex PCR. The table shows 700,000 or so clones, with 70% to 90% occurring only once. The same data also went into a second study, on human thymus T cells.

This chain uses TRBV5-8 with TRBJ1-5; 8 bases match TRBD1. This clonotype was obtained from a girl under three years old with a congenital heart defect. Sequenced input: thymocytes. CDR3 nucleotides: TGTGCCAGCAGCGGGACAGGAGAACAGGGAGGGGTGGGGCCCCAGCATTTT. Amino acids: CASSGTGEQGGVGPQHF.